The sequence of this TCR beta chain was determined in a study of regulatory dendritic cells for organ transplantation. Findings of the study overall: Considerable individual heterogeneity was seen in alloreactive memory CD8+ T cells. Memory T cells were less diverse than naive, with memory CD8+ most oligoclonal.

The CDR3 has 15 residues. Trimming removed 4 bases from V and 5 bases from J, with 17 bases in between. Germline values: CDR1 SGHVS, CDR2 FNYEAQ. TCRdb keeps only in-frame clones here, not all; method: immunoSEQ multiplex PCR. The data hold nearly 30,000 clones, with nearly 80% observed a single time. A note on this clone: Its antigen is undetermined.

The chain couples TRBV7-6 to TRBJ2-5, with D maybe TRBD2 (6 bases). Material for sequencing was memory CD4+ T cells from blood. Subset denoted: CD45RO+ memory T cells. The origin of this receptor is a human donor in good health. CDR3 amino acids: CASSSIGGTGETQYF. CDR3 nucleotides: TGTGCCAGCAGCTCGATTGGAGGGACCGGCGAGACCCAGTACTTC.